This is a list of T cell receptor beta chains from one sample in a study of synovial regulatory T cells in juvenile arthritis. Assay: immunoSEQ multiplex PCR; the TCRdb copy retains only in-frame clones and omits some. Across more than 950 clones, the top ten clones capture around 4.3% of the sample. The sequenced sample consisted of Treg cells from blood. The source of these receptors is a donor younger than 35 with juvenile idiopathic arthritis. Each CDR3 is given with its conserved first and last residue. The size field reads once, few, many or a size class.

cdr3_aa	j_call	clone_size	v_call
CASSQDIRSTDTQYF	TRBJ2-3	medium-sized	TRBV4-3
CASSEEQVLGVTQYF	TRBJ2-3	medium-sized	TRBV25-1
CASGDGYTDTQYF	TRBJ2-3	medium-sized	TRBV6-6
CASSMGYEQYF	TRBJ2-7	medium-sized	TRBV28
CASSRRGSSGANVLTF	TRBJ2-6	medium-sized	TRBV7-9
CASSFPGRPAYEQYF	TRBJ2-7	medium-sized	TRBV7-2
CASSLRVSGEKLFF	TRBJ1-4	medium-sized	TRBV11-2
CASSKGGRAHYGYTF	TRBJ1-2	large	TRBV21-1
CASLRRDKISYEQYF	TRBJ2-7	medium-sized	TRBV2
CASSALFGSGELFF	TRBJ2-2	medium-sized	TRBV9
CASSPGLERKDEQFF	TRBJ2-1	medium-sized	TRBV18
CASRRRQTDTQYF	TRBJ2-3	medium-sized	TRBV2
CASGIRSGQPQHF	TRBJ1-5	medium-sized	TRBV27
CASSETGPSKAFF	TRBJ1-1	medium-sized	TRBV10-2
CASSLDISPSNEKLFF	TRBJ1-4	medium-sized	TRBV7-9
CASSLREDSYSPLHF	TRBJ1-6	medium-sized	TRBV5-1
CASSRGDLGTGELFF	TRBJ2-2	medium-sized	TRBV5-1
CASSLTGTTSTEAFF	TRBJ1-1	large	TRBV7-9
CASSEQGMMNTEAFF	TRBJ1-1	medium-sized	TRBV2
CASSDLRAGANVLTF	TRBJ2-6	medium-sized	TRBV6-6
CASSVLGRLQETQYF	TRBJ2-5	medium-sized	TRBV9
CASSQQGLAGGTDTQYF	TRBJ2-3	medium-sized	TRBV4-1
CASSQGSGRPLLAGVYEQYF	TRBJ2-7	medium-sized	TRBV14
CATTGIMNTGELFF	TRBJ2-2	medium-sized	TRBV15
CASSSPRAAQETQYF	TRBJ2-5	medium-sized	TRBV7-2
CASRLSGEANYGYTF	TRBJ1-2	medium-sized	TRBV6-5
CASSPRGQISSSYNEQFF	TRBJ2-1	medium-sized	TRBV18
CASSPSGGVSGYTF	TRBJ1-2	medium-sized	TRBV18
CASSHDSYEQYF	TRBJ2-7	medium-sized	TRBV7-3
CASSSLWTGEGTDTQYF	TRBJ2-3	medium-sized	TRBV5-1
CASSLADTQYF	TRBJ2-3	medium-sized	TRBV5-1
CATSTDDRGRTNEKLFF	TRBJ1-4	medium-sized	TRBV15
CASSGGDSRETQYF	TRBJ2-5	medium-sized	TRBV5-1
CASGLVDKQGAHQPQHF	TRBJ1-5	medium-sized	TRBV12-5
CASIPGHGAYGYTF	TRBJ1-2	medium-sized	TRBV19
CASSLVRLAGEYNEQFF	TRBJ2-1	medium-sized	TRBV7-9
CAWKQVREMNSPLHF	TRBJ1-6	medium-sized	TRBV30
CSVDRDRASTDTQYF	TRBJ2-3	medium-sized	TRBV29-1
CASSPRAQDHEQYF	TRBJ2-7	medium-sized	TRBV18
CASTPGGAGNTIYF	TRBJ1-3	medium-sized	TRBV5-4
CATSRQIGETQYF	TRBJ2-5	medium-sized	TRBV15
CASSASTPRDGELFF	TRBJ2-2	medium-sized	TRBV9
CASSIGRGYGYTF	TRBJ1-2	medium-sized	TRBV19
CASSEQGVNYGYTF	TRBJ1-2	medium-sized	TRBV2
CASSLGPSYGSTF	TRBJ1-2	medium-sized	TRBV11-2
CASSQDRGGGLDYGYTF	TRBJ1-2	medium-sized	TRBV4-3
CASSLGLSGLGNEKLFF	TRBJ1-4	medium-sized	TRBV5-1